This is a list of T cell receptor beta chains from one sample in a study of cytomegalovirus exposure and HLA in healthy donors. Clones were read by immunoSEQ multiplex PCR, and TCRdb kept only the in-frame ones, dropping some. The profile shows roughly 69,000 clones, about 75% of them singletons. Input material: PBMCs. The receptor source for this set is a young man in good health and CMV-seronegative. Each CDR3 is given with its conserved first and last residue. D genes are given only for firm matches. Clone size is given for some rows only: seen once, a few or many times, or a class if the clone is expanded.

. | TRBJ2-2 | TRBV28 | . | CASDSAGELFF | TGTGCCAGCGATTCAGCCGGGGAGCTGTTTTTT
. | TRBJ2-1 | TRBV10-2 | . | CASSEIGLGYNEQFF | TGCGCCAGCAGTGAGATCGGACTGGGTTACAATGAGCAGTTCTTC
TRBD1 | TRBJ2-2 | TRBV27 | . | CASRQGTGETGELFF | TGTGCCAGCAGGCAAGGGACAGGGGAGACCGGGGAGCTGTTTTTT
TRBD1 | TRBJ1-2 | TRBV5-1 | . | CASSLTITGGANYGYTF | TGCGCCAGCAGCTTGACCATCACAGGGGGAGCTAACTATGGCTACACCTTC
TRBD2 | TRBJ2-3 | TRBV5-1 | . | CASSLGSGVGDTQYF | TGCGCCAGCAGCTTGGGAAGCGGGGTTGGAGATACGCAGTATTTT
. | TRBJ2-5 | TRBV28 | . | CASRRPGSGPQETQYF | TGTGCCAGCAGGCGTCCTGGGTCAGGGCCTCAAGAGACCCAGTACTTC
TRBD2 | TRBJ2-1 | TRBV6-4 | . | CASSDSAGGPGEQFF | TGTGCCAGCAGTGACTCTGCGGGGGGGCCCGGTGAGCAGTTCTTC
TRBD1 | TRBJ1-5 | TRBV28 | . | CASSLDRGGNQPQHF | TGTGCCAGCAGTTTAGACAGGGGAGGGAATCAGCCCCAGCATTTT
. | TRBJ1-5 | TRBV7-8 | . | CASSKTGGSNQPQHF | TGTGCCAGCAGCAAGACAGGTGGTAGCAATCAGCCCCAGCATTTT
. | TRBJ2-3 | TRBV11-2 | . | CASSYRLDTDTQYF | TGTGCCAGCAGCTACCGACTAGATACAGATACGCAGTATTTT
TRBD2 | TRBJ2-5 | TRBV4-1 | few | CASSHPGLAGGPGLETQYF | TGCGCCAGCAGCCATCCCGGACTAGCGGGGGGGCCGGGCTTGGAGACCCAGTACTTC
. | TRBJ2-2 | TRBV5-6 | . | CASSYQGGANTGELFF | TGTGCCAGCAGCTATCAGGGGGGAGCGAACACCGGGGAGCTGTTTTTT
. | TRBJ1-5 | TRBV30 | few | CAWSVGGGGQPQHF | TGTGCCTGGAGTGTTGGCGGGGGAGGTCAGCCCCAGCATTTT
. | TRBJ2-7 | TRBV28 | few | CASQGPREQYF | TGTGCCAGCCAGGGTCCGAGGGAGCAGTACTTC
. | TRBJ2-7 | TRBV4-1 | . | CASSQANRVVTYEQYF | TGCGCCAGCAGCCAAGCTAACAGGGTAGTTACCTACGAGCAGTACTTC
TRBD2 | TRBJ2-3 | TRBV9 | few | CASSVDRGLDHTDTQYF | TGTGCCAGCAGCGTAGACCGGGGACTAGACCACACAGATACGCAGTATTTT
TRBD1 | TRBJ1-1 | TRBV11-3 | . | CASSLGGTVMNTEAFF | TGTGCCAGCAGCTTAGGCGGGACAGTGATGAACACTGAAGCTTTCTTT
. | TRBJ2-5 | TRBV5-4 | . | CASSLVEGTQYF | TGTGCCAGCAGCTTGGTTGAGGGGACCCAGTACTTC
. | TRBJ1-4 | TRBV19 | . | CASSIGRGSEKLFF | TGTGCCAGTAGTATAGGGAGGGGATCTGAAAAACTGTTTTTT
. | TRBJ2-3 | TRBV5-1 | once | CASRSGSTDTQYF | TGCGCCAGCAGGAGCGGGAGCACAGATACGCAGTATTTT
. | TRBJ2-2 | TRBV5-1 | . | CASSLGLDNTGELFF | TGCGCCAGCAGCCTGGGACTGGATAACACCGGGGAGCTGTTTTTT
TRBD2 | TRBJ2-1 | TRBV9 | . | CASSPRGAGVHEQFF | TGTGCCAGCAGCCCCCGAGGAGCGGGGGTACATGAGCAGTTCTTC
TRBD2 | TRBJ2-3 | TRBV5-1 | . | CASSPPLGTSGGTDTQYF | TGCGCCAGCAGCCCCCCTTTGGGGACTAGCGGGGGCACAGATACGCAGTATTTT
. | TRBJ1-1 | TRBV6-5 | once | CASSPLPQGGAEAFF | TGTGCCAGCAGTCCTTTACCACAGGGAGGGGCGGAAGCTTTCTTT
TRBD1 | TRBJ2-7 | TRBV10-2 | . | CASTPGQGTSEQYF | TGCGCCAGCACCCCGGGACAGGGGACATCCGAGCAGTACTTC
. | TRBJ1-5 | TRBV6-6 | few | CASSYQQMNQPQHF | TGTGCCAGCAGTTACCAACAGATGAATCAGCCCCAGCATTTT
. | TRBJ1-3 | TRBV18 | . | CASSPAQQGAGNTIYF | TGTGCCAGCTCACCCGCCCAACAGGGCGCTGGAAACACCATATATTTT
TRBD1 | TRBJ1-5 | TRBV5-1 | few | CASSVQGDNQPQHF | TGCGCCAGCAGCGTACAGGGGGACAATCAGCCCCAGCATTTT
. | TRBJ2-3 | TRBV7-3 | few | CASSHIEFKAAPSTDTQYF | TGTGCCAGCAGCCATATCGAATTTAAAGCGGCCCCTAGCACAGATACGCAGTATTTT
. | TRBJ2-3 | TRBV9 | . | CASSVLSTSTDTQYF | TGTGCCAGCAGCGTATTATCTACTAGCACAGATACGCAGTATTTT
TRBD1 | TRBJ2-5 | TRBV30 | . | CAWSLGQGHETQYF | TGTGCCTGGAGTCTAGGACAGGGGCACGAGACCCAGTACTTC
TRBD2 | TRBJ2-2 | TRBV4-2 | . | CASSQGGGGSGELFF | TGTGCCAGCAGCCAAGGCGGGGGGGGCTCCGGGGAGCTGTTTTTT
TRBD1 | TRBJ1-2 | TRBV7-2 | . | CASSLGGGISYTF | TGTGCCAGCAGCTTAGGAGGGGGCATTTCCTACACCTTC
TRBD2 | TRBJ2-3 | TRBV4-3 | once | CASSQTLAGGGDTQYF | TGCGCCAGCAGCCAAACCCTAGCGGGGGGTGGGGATACGCAGTATTTT
TRBD1 | TRBJ1-5 | TRBV5-8 | . | CASSPTGAGFGQPQHF | TGTGCCAGCAGCCCCACAGGGGCAGGATTCGGACAGCCCCAGCATTTT
. | TRBJ1-3 | TRBV2 | once | CASRKRGYSGNTIYF | TGTGCCAGCAGAAAAAGGGGCTACTCTGGAAACACCATATATTTT
TRBD1 | TRBJ2-5 | TRBV2 | . | CARGTGGQGETQYF | TGTGCCAGAGGGACAGGGGGGCAAGGAGAGACCCAGTACTTC
. | TRBJ1-6 | TRBV6-5 | once | CASSYGQVAPLHF | TGTGCCAGCAGTTACGGGCAGGTAGCACCCCTCCACTTT
. | TRBJ1-3 | TRBV2 | . | CASSPGLLSSGNTIYF | TGTGCCAGCAGTCCTGGACTGCTGAGCTCTGGAAACACCATATATTTT
. | TRBJ1-1 | TRBV6-1 | . | CASGRPGDQNTEAFF | TGTGCCAGCGGACGACCGGGGGACCAGAACACTGAAGCTTTCTTT
. | TRBJ2-3 | TRBV5-6 | . | CASSFKDSRSTDTQYF | TGTGCCAGCAGCTTCAAGGACAGTCGTTCCACAGATACGCAGTATTTT
TRBD2 | TRBJ2-1 | TRBV4-3 | . | CASSPQVGGSSYNEQFF | TGCGCCAGCAGCCCCCAGGTCGGGGGGAGCTCCTACAATGAGCAGTTCTTC
TRBD1 | TRBJ1-2 | TRBV19 | . | CATRQGFYGYTF | TGTGCCACTAGACAGGGGTTCTATGGCTACACCTTC
. | TRBJ1-2 | TRBV7-2 | . | CASSLQGNNYGYTF | TGTGCCAGCAGCTTACAGGGGAATAACTATGGCTACACCTTC
. | TRBJ2-1 | TRBV6-5 | once | CASSYRLDSSYNEQFF | TGTGCCAGCAGTTATCGCCTGGACAGCTCCTACAATGAGCAGTTCTTC
. | TRBJ1-2 | TRBV28 | . | CASSSWRGPNYGYTF | TGTGCCAGCAGTTCGTGGAGGGGACCTAACTATGGCTACACCTTC
. | TRBJ2-5 | TRBV6-7 | . | CASSYGVYRAKETQYF | TGTGCCAGCAGTTACGGGGTGTACAGGGCAAAAGAGACCCAGTACTTC
. | TRBJ1-1 | TRBV7-8 | . | CASSPGQMNTEAFF | TGTGCCAGCAGCCCCGGACAGATGAACACTGAAGCTTTCTTT